One TCR beta chain is described in this entry. What it recognizes is unknown. This entry is derived from a study of long-term antiretroviral therapy in people with HIV. Run at survey level, the immunoSEQ assay was version v3.0. Libraries were prepared by immunoSEQ multiplex PCR; TCRdb keeps only in-frame clonotypes and omits some of them. The sample gives about 20,000 clones, almost 95% of which show up once; 7.3% is in the top ten. The J segment lost 7 bases and the V segment lost 0 bases, leaving 10 bases of the junction unmatched. Germline CDR1 and CDR2: SGHRS and YFSETQ. This CDR3 spans 15 amino acids. Study-wide results and limits: ART was followed by higher diversity that remained below transplant donor controls. Comparison with controls showed narrower CDR3 length ranges in HIV repertoires.

Source: unsorted PBMCs, taken 4.4 years after starting antiretroviral therapy. This TCR came from a woman aged 45-60 years with HIV. The V call is TRBV5-1, the J call TRBJ2-7; TRBD1 aligns across 7 bases. The CDR3 region is CASSLGVVGGWEQYF. The CDR3 nucleotides read TGCGCCAGCAGCTTGGGGGTTGTAGGGGGCTGGGAGCAGTACTTC. Looking up the rest from reference TRBV5-1 and TRBJ2-7 gives the full variable domain: KAGVTQTPRYLIKTRGQQVTLSCSPISGHRSVSWYQQTPGQGLQFLFEYFSETQRNKGNFPGRFSGRQFSNSRSEMNVSTLELGDSALYLCASSLGVVGGWEQYFGPGTRLTVT.